A selection of T cell receptor beta chains follows, all from one sample in a study of cytomegalovirus exposure and HLA in healthy donors. The method was immunoSEQ multiplex PCR; TCRdb's version includes in-frame clones alone and lacks a portion of them. The data contain 90,000 to 140,000 clones, about 78% of them singletons. Sequenced sample: PBMCs. The receptor set was obtained from a young man in good health and CMV-seronegative. Each CDR3 is given with its conserved first and last residue. The D gene is left open where the match is weak. The size field is filled for only some rows; it gives once, few, many or a size class.

j_call: TRBJ2-7
d_call: TRBD2
clone_size: -
v_call: TRBV5-6
cdr3_nt: TGTGCCAGCAGCTTGTCGGCGGGAGTCTCCTACGAGCAGTACTTC
cdr3_aa: CASSLSAGVSYEQYF

j_call: TRBJ1-4
d_call: -
clone_size: -
v_call: TRBV19
cdr3_nt: TGTGCCAGTAGTCTGCGCTTGCGATCGGGGGTAACTAATGAAAAACTGTTTTTT
cdr3_aa: CASSLRLRSGVTNEKLFF

j_call: TRBJ2-2
d_call: -
clone_size: -
v_call: TRBV5-1
cdr3_nt: TGCGCCAGCAGTGCCCAGGGTGACACCGGGGAGCTGTTTTTT
cdr3_aa: CASSAQGDTGELFF

j_call: TRBJ1-4
d_call: -
clone_size: few
v_call: TRBV4-3
cdr3_nt: TGCGCCAGCAGCCAAGGGGCCGCGGAGGGGTATGAAAAACTGTTTTTT
cdr3_aa: CASSQGAAEGYEKLFF

j_call: TRBJ2-7
d_call: TRBD1
clone_size: -
v_call: TRBV6-5
cdr3_nt: TGTGCCAGCAGTTACGAGAGGACAGGGGCCTACGAGCAGTACTTC
cdr3_aa: CASSYERTGAYEQYF

j_call: TRBJ2-7
d_call: -
clone_size: -
v_call: TRBV15
cdr3_nt: TGTGCCACCAGCAGAGATCGAGGATACGAGCAGTACTTC
cdr3_aa: CATSRDRGYEQYF

j_call: TRBJ1-6
d_call: -
clone_size: -
v_call: TRBV27
cdr3_nt: TGTGCCAGCAGTTTATATACAAGCTCCTATAATTCACCCCTCCACTTT
cdr3_aa: CASSLYTSSYNSPLHF

j_call: TRBJ1-3
d_call: -
clone_size: -
v_call: TRBV10-1
cdr3_nt: TGCGCCAGCAGTGAGTCGATAGAGGCCAGCTCTGGAAACACCATATATTTT
cdr3_aa: CASSESIEASSGNTIYF

j_call: TRBJ1-2
d_call: -
clone_size: few
v_call: TRBV27
cdr3_nt: TGTGCCAGCAGCCGGACGGGGAACTATGGCTACACCTTC
cdr3_aa: CASSRTGNYGYTF

j_call: TRBJ2-1
d_call: TRBD2
clone_size: -
v_call: TRBV7-9
cdr3_nt: TGTGCCAGCAGCCCCACTAGCGGGACCCGCTCCTACAATGAGCAGTTCTTC
cdr3_aa: CASSPTSGTRSYNEQFF

j_call: TRBJ2-2
d_call: -
clone_size: -
v_call: TRBV27
cdr3_nt: TGTGCCAGCAGTTCGACAGGGAACACCGGGGAGCTGTTTTTT
cdr3_aa: CASSSTGNTGELFF

j_call: TRBJ2-1
d_call: TRBD1
clone_size: -
v_call: TRBV11-3
cdr3_nt: TGTGCCAGCAGCTCGACAGGGGGCTCCTACAATGAGCAGTTCTTC
cdr3_aa: CASSSTGGSYNEQFF

j_call: TRBJ1-3
d_call: TRBD1
clone_size: -
v_call: TRBV28
cdr3_nt: TGTGCCAGCAGTTCAACTCCCGGGACAGGGGATAAAAACACCATATATTTT
cdr3_aa: CASSSTPGTGDKNTIYF

j_call: TRBJ2-7
d_call: -
clone_size: -
v_call: TRBV27
cdr3_nt: TGTGCCAGCAGTACCACAACGGGAGTTGAGCAGTACTTC
cdr3_aa: CASSTTTGVEQYF

j_call: TRBJ2-3
d_call: -
clone_size: -
v_call: TRBV9
cdr3_nt: TGTGCCAGCAGCGCGTTCACTAGGAGTACAGATACGCAGTATTTT
cdr3_aa: CASSAFTRSTDTQYF

j_call: TRBJ1-3
d_call: TRBD1
clone_size: -
v_call: TRBV13
cdr3_nt: TGTGCCAGCACGCCTCGAAACAGGGACAGGAAGGGTACTTCTGGAAACACCATATATTTT
cdr3_aa: CASTPRNRDRKGTSGNTIYF

j_call: TRBJ2-5
d_call: -
clone_size: few
v_call: TRBV7-9
cdr3_nt: TGTGCCAGCAGCCCAGCAGGGGCCCAAGAGACCCAGTACTTC
cdr3_aa: CASSPAGAQETQYF

j_call: TRBJ2-7
d_call: TRBD2
clone_size: -
v_call: TRBV7-9
cdr3_nt: TGTGCCAGCAGCTTAGGTAGCGGGAGGCCTTCCTACGAGCAGTACTTC
cdr3_aa: CASSLGSGRPSYEQYF

j_call: TRBJ2-7
d_call: TRBD2
clone_size: -
v_call: TRBV7-2
cdr3_nt: TGTGCCAGCAGCTTAGCGCCTCGGGGGGGCCTCGGCTCCTACGAGCAGTACTTC
cdr3_aa: CASSLAPRGGLGSYEQYF

j_call: TRBJ1-2
d_call: TRBD1
clone_size: -
v_call: TRBV27
cdr3_nt: TGTGCCAGCAGTCTGACAGGGGAGGGTCGATATGGCTACACCTTC
cdr3_aa: CASSLTGEGRYGYTF

j_call: TRBJ1-1
d_call: -
clone_size: -
v_call: TRBV10-2
cdr3_nt: TGCGCCAGCAGCGTCGGGTTGAACACTGAAGCTTTCTTT
cdr3_aa: CASSVGLNTEAFF

j_call: TRBJ2-5
d_call: -
clone_size: -
v_call: TRBV6-5
cdr3_nt: TGTGCCAGCAGTGGCGGAGATGAGACCCAGTACTTC
cdr3_aa: CASSGGDETQYF

j_call: TRBJ2-7
d_call: TRBD1
clone_size: -
v_call: TRBV9
cdr3_nt: TGTGCCAGCAGCGTAGGCGGGACAGGGTCCCCAGCCTACGAGCAGTACTTC
cdr3_aa: CASSVGGTGSPAYEQYF

j_call: TRBJ1-4
d_call: TRBD1
clone_size: -
v_call: TRBV2
cdr3_nt: TGTGCCCACAGAGGGACAGGGGAGGAAAAACTGTTTTTT
cdr3_aa: CAHRGTGEEKLFF

j_call: TRBJ1-5
d_call: -
clone_size: once
v_call: TRBV5-8
cdr3_nt: TGTGCCAGCAGCTTGGTCCTGGGGGCGATAGCTCAGCCCCAGCATTTT
cdr3_aa: CASSLVLGAIAQPQHF

j_call: TRBJ2-7
d_call: -
clone_size: once
v_call: TRBV6-5
cdr3_nt: TGTGCCAGCAAACGGACACCCTACGAGCAGTACTTC
cdr3_aa: CASKRTPYEQYF

j_call: TRBJ1-2
d_call: TRBD1
clone_size: -
v_call: TRBV6-5
cdr3_nt: TGTGCCAGTATTGGACAGGGGGTTGGCTATGGCTACACCTTC
cdr3_aa: CASIGQGVGYGYTF

j_call: TRBJ2-5
d_call: TRBD2
clone_size: -
v_call: TRBV7-2
cdr3_nt: TGTGCCAGCAGCTTAGTCGGCGCGGGGGGGCCCTCCGAGACCCAGTACTTC
cdr3_aa: CASSLVGAGGPSETQYF

j_call: TRBJ2-1
d_call: TRBD1
clone_size: -
v_call: TRBV28
cdr3_nt: TGTGCCAGCAGTTTCATGACAGGGGGGCGTAATGAGCAGTTCTTC
cdr3_aa: CASSFMTGGRNEQFF

j_call: TRBJ1-2
d_call: -
clone_size: -
v_call: TRBV15
cdr3_nt: TGTGCCACCAGCAACAGGGCGGGTGGCTACACCTTC
cdr3_aa: CATSNRAGGYTF

j_call: TRBJ2-7
d_call: TRBD1
clone_size: -
v_call: TRBV4-3
cdr3_nt: TGCGCCAGCAGCCAAGTTGACAGGGTAGATTACGAGCAGTACTTC
cdr3_aa: CASSQVDRVDYEQYF

j_call: TRBJ2-7
d_call: -
clone_size: -
v_call: TRBV11-3
cdr3_nt: TGTGCCAGCAGCTACGGACAGTCCTACGAGCAGTACTTC
cdr3_aa: CASSYGQSYEQYF

j_call: TRBJ1-1
d_call: TRBD1
clone_size: -
v_call: TRBV2
cdr3_nt: TGTGCCAGCAGTGAGGGACAGGGGAACACTGAAGCTTTCTTT
cdr3_aa: CASSEGQGNTEAFF

j_call: TRBJ2-2
d_call: -
clone_size: -
v_call: TRBV9
cdr3_nt: TGTGCCAGCAGCGTAGGTGGAGGGGTGGGATCCGGGGAGCTGTTTTTT
cdr3_aa: CASSVGGGVGSGELFF

j_call: TRBJ2-5
d_call: TRBD1
clone_size: -
v_call: TRBV5-6
cdr3_nt: TGTGCCAGCAGCTGGGACAGGGAAGAGACCCAGTACTTC
cdr3_aa: CASSWDREETQYF

j_call: TRBJ2-7
d_call: -
clone_size: -
v_call: TRBV4-1
cdr3_nt: TGCGCCAGCAGCCAAAAAGGTGGGACTGGGCCCTACGAGCAGTACTTC
cdr3_aa: CASSQKGGTGPYEQYF

j_call: TRBJ2-5
d_call: -
clone_size: -
v_call: TRBV5-1
cdr3_nt: TGCGCCAGCAGCCCAGGGACACCTATCCAAGAGACCCAGTACTTC
cdr3_aa: CASSPGTPIQETQYF

j_call: TRBJ1-5
d_call: TRBD1
clone_size: -
v_call: TRBV7-8
cdr3_nt: TGTGCCAGCAGCTACAGGGGTCAGCCCCAGCATTTT
cdr3_aa: CASSYRGQPQHF

j_call: TRBJ1-4
d_call: TRBD1
clone_size: -
v_call: TRBV10-2
cdr3_nt: TGCGCCAGCAGTGGGGGGACAGGGGCTGAAAAACTGTTTTTT
cdr3_aa: CASSGGTGAEKLFF

j_call: TRBJ2-1
d_call: -
clone_size: few
v_call: TRBV7-2
cdr3_nt: TGTGCCAGCAGCTATAATTCGTACAATGAGCAGTTCTTC
cdr3_aa: CASSYNSYNEQFF

j_call: TRBJ2-1
d_call: -
clone_size: -
v_call: TRBV6-5
cdr3_nt: TGTGCCAGCAGTTACTCGGGCCACAGGATCGACAATGAGCAGTTCTTC
cdr3_aa: CASSYSGHRIDNEQFF